This T cell receptor (beta chain) was sequenced in a study of vaccination and CD4 T cells after COVID-19. Study at large: Mild disease affected 10 or so convalescent patients and severe disease one, all SARS-CoV-2 positive by nasal swab PCR. Post-vaccine sampling followed dose two by a median roughly 76 days (range 14 to 241).

The Oncomine TCR Beta short-read assay was applied to DNA of cultured CD4+ T cells. TCRdb used MiXCR to reprocess the PCR reads, holding one entry per CDR3 protein. Among about 14,000 distinct CDR3 sequences listed, around 43% were seen once. Treatment of the sample: approximately 9-day PBMC culture with coronavirus spike peptide pools or control peptides (ViraFEST assay). ViraFEST used peptide pools to expand antigen-specific T cells, then sequenced TCRs. Positive tests by PCR, dated March to December 2020, predated US Alpha, Beta and Delta variants. J gave up 3 bases and V 3 bases, and 6 bases lay outside the gene matches. The CDR3 length is 15 residues. Germline CDR1 reads KGHDR; CDR2 reads SFDVKD. This clonotype was picked up a small number of times. Its specificity is unknown.

The origin of this receptor is a human donor who had recovered from COVID-19. Sequenced material: CD4+ T cells from blood, cultured in vitro. This chain joins TRBV24-1 and TRBJ1-2; 7 bases are a match to TRBD1. CDR3: CATSDTPTGHYGYTF. The CDR3 DNA is TGTGCCACCAGTGATACTCCGACAGGGCACTATGGCTACACCTTC.